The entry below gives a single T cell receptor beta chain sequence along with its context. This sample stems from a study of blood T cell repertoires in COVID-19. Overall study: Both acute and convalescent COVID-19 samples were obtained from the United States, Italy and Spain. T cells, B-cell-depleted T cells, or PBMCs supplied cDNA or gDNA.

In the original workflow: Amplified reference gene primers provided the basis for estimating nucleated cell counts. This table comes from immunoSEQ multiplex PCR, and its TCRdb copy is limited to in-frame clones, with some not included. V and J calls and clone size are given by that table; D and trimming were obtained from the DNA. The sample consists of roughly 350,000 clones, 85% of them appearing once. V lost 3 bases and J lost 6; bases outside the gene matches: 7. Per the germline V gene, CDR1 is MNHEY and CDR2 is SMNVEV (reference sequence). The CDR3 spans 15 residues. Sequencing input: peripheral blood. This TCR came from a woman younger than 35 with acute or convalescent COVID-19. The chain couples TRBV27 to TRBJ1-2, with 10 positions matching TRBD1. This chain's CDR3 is CASSFLWTGGHGYTF. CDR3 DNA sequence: TGTGCCAGCAGTTTCTTGTGGACAGGGGGTCATGGCTACACCTTC.